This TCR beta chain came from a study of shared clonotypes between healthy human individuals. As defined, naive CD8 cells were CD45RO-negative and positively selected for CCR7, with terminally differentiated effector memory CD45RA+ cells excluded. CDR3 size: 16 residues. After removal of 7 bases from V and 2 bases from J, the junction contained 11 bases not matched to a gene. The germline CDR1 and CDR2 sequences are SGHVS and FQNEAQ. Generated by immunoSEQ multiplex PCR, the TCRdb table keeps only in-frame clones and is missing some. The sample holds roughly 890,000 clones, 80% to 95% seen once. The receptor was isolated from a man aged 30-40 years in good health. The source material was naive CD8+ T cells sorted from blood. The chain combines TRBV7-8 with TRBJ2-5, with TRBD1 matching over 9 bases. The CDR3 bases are TGTGCCAGCAACGGGGGACAGGGAAAGAGGCAAGAGACCCAGTACTTC. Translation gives CASNGGQGKRQETQYF.